The 4 T cell receptor beta chains below all came from one sample that was sequenced in a study of CD8 T cells in ankylosing spondylitis. Points from the study as a whole: Within ankylosing spondylitis blood, a TCR beta motif made up of roughly eight highly homologous variants appeared to be characteristic.

The antigens for these receptors are not known. Via MiXCR, TCRdb re-called the 5' RACE reads, giving one row per CDR3 protein. The sample yields approximately 300,000 distinct CDR3 sequences, 6.5% to 10% seen once. Sequenced sample: blood, either unsorted or a sorted T cell fraction (not recorded which). The receptors shown here come from a male donor with ankylosing spondylitis.

This clonotype was detected only a few times. The rearrangement links TRBV2 to TRBJ2-1, with D unresolved. Germline V gene data show CDR1 as SNHLY and CDR2 as FYNNEI. V lost 0 bases and J 8 bases, leaving 11 bases between the germline ends. This CDR3 has 14 residues. The CDR3 protein is CASSEALRVYEQFF. DNA for the CDR3: TGTGCCAGCAGTGAAGCGCTTAGGGTCTATGAGCAGTTCTTC.

The chain recombines TRBV5-1 with TRBJ2-3; D might be TRBD1 (6 bases). The CDR3 loop spans 16 amino acids. Germline CDR1 reads SGHRS; CDR2 reads YFSETQ. The V and J ends lost 1 base and 1 base respectively, with 13 bases between them. The CDR3 nucleotides read TGCGCCAGCAGCTTGACAGGGCATGGAGGCACAGATACGCAGTATTTT. Protein sequence: CASSLTGHGGTDTQYF.

The rearrangement joins TRBV12-3 or TRBV12-4 to TRBJ1-1, with D possibly matching TRBD1 (5 bases). Deletions cut 5 bases from V and 4 bases from J, with 20 bases between. The CDR3 sequence is 16 residues long. CDR3 bases: TGTGCCAGCAGTGGGGGGGGTCGCCGGGGCGGCACTGAAGCTTTCTTT. This translates into CASSGGGRRGGTEAFF.

This clonotype was observed many times. This chain links TRBV5-4 with TRBJ2-3, with a possible D match to TRBD2 (6 bases). With 0 bases removed from V and 9 bases from J, the gap between germline ends came to 11 bases. The CDR3 sequence is 13 residues long. CDR1 and CDR2 (germline): SGHNT, YYREEE (reference sequence). The DNA for the CDR3 is TGTGCCAGCAGCTTGGGAGGGGAGGACACGCAGTATTTT. It codes for CASSLGGEDTQYF. Variable domain in full (rest from reference TRBV5-4 and TRBJ2-3): ETGVTQSPTHLIKTRGQQVTLRCSSQSGHNTVSWYQQALGQGPQFIFQYYREEENGRGNFPPRFSGLQFPNYSSELNVNALELDDSALYLCASSLGGEDTQYFGPGTRLTVL.